These 26 T cell receptor beta chains share one sample of origin, sequenced in a study of blood T cells in healthy people across ages. For the second PCR, which ran for 7 to 11 cycles, a sample-barcoded 5' primer and a J-beta primer mix were used. TCRdb fed the 5' RACE reads into MiXCR, producing one record per CDR3 protein. Of 1,500,000 or so distinct CDR3 sequences listed, roughly two fifths are singletons. The source material was blood. These receptors originate from a young woman in good health.

V is TRBV24-1 and J is TRBJ2-3, with TRBD1 as a possible D gene (6 bases). Trimming pared 1 base from V and 6 bases from J, leaving 13 bases between. The CDR3 is 15 residues long. Germline V gene lookup returns CDR1 KGHDR and CDR2 SFDVKD. The CDR3 DNA follows: TGTGCCACCAGTGATTTAGTGGGGGCGAAGGATACGCAGTATTTT. Its protein is CATSDLVGAKDTQYF.

This clonotype was detected only a few times. The chain carries TRBV20-1 and TRBJ2-3; 8 positions agree with TRBD2. The germline CDR1 and CDR2 sequences are DFQATT and SNEGSKA (reference sequence). V was clipped by 1 base and J by 3 bases; unmatched bases: 12. This CDR3 spans 17 amino acids. This chain's CDR3 is CSARGARGGRRTDTQYF. In DNA, the CDR3 is TGCAGTGCTAGAGGGGCTCGTGGCGGGAGGCGTACAGATACGCAGTATTTT.

The J gene is TRBJ2-1, the V gene TRBV10-3; 8 bases fit TRBD2. V gave up 0 bases and J gave up 2 bases; unmatched junction bases: 3. CDR1 and CDR2 from the germline V gene are ENHRY and SYGVKD. The CDR3 spans 16 residues. CDR3 sequence reads: CAISESVAGTYNEQFF. CDR3 sequence (DNA): TGTGCCATCAGTGAGTCGGTAGCGGGAACCTACAATGAGCAGTTCTTC.

Ten or more counts support this clonotype. The chain carries TRBV29-1 and TRBJ1-2; D unclear. Germline CDR1 and CDR2: SQVTM and ANQGSEA. The CDR3 spans 12 residues. The germline V and J ends were trimmed by 4 bases and 10 bases, with 16 bases remaining between them. The CDR3: CSVGSLGMDYTF. The CDR3 DNA sequence: TGCAGCGTTGGATCATTGGGAATGGACTACACCTTC.

This clonotype came up a few times. The V gene is TRBV6-1, the J gene TRBJ2-3, with D perhaps matching TRBD1 (6 bases). Per germline, CDR1 MNHNS and CDR2 SASEGT. The CDR3 consists of 14 residues. Trimming removed 4 bases from V and 3 bases from J, with 11 bases in between. Here the CDR3 DNA reads TGTGCCAGCAGTGCGGACAGCTGGACAGATACGCAGTATTTT. Translating gives CASSADSWTDTQYF.

This clonotype occurred a few times. This sequence joins TRBV5-1 and TRBJ2-1; 7 nucleotides match TRBD2. After removal of 0 bases from V and 1 base from J, the junction contained 10 bases not matched to a gene. This CDR3 has 18 amino acids. Germline V gene sequence: CDR1 SGHRS, CDR2 YFSETQ. The CDR3 reads CASSLGFGGRRSYNEQFF. The CDR3 DNA follows: TGCGCCAGCAGCTTGGGCTTTGGCGGGAGAAGGTCCTACAATGAGCAGTTCTTC.

The chain carries TRBV6-2 or TRBV6-3 and TRBJ2-2; the D gene is possibly TRBD1 (6 bases). The V end was cut by 2 bases, the J end by 5 bases, with 15 bases between. The CDR3 contains 16 residues. Germline CDR1 reads MNHEY; CDR2 reads SVGEGT. CDR3 region: CASSYKPARGTGELFF. The CDR3 coding sequence is TGTGCCAGCAGTTACAAACCAGCGAGGGGGACCGGGGAGCTGTTTTTT.

This clonotype was counted only a few times. V usage is TRBV20-1 and J usage is TRBJ2-5; TRBD1 aligns across 7 bases. CDR1 and CDR2 (germline): DFQATT, SNEGSKA (reference sequence). This CDR3 spans 14 amino acids. Germline trimming cut 2 bases from V and 2 bases from J; bases unmatched to any gene: 5. CDR3 in DNA: TGCAGTGCTAGACTAAGGGGGCAGCAAGAGACCCAGTACTTC. It encodes CSARLRGQQETQYF.

This clonotype was seen more than once but under ten times. The chain joins TRBV7-8 to TRBJ2-5; D uncertain. This CDR3 comprises 14 residues. Germline CDR1 reads SGHVS; CDR2 reads FQNEAQ. Deletions cut 1 base from V and 5 bases from J, with 11 bases between. In DNA, the CDR3 is TGTGCCAGCAGCTTAGTTTCCCTCCGGGAGACCCAGTACTTC. This codes for CASSLVSLRETQYF.

There are a few counts of this clonotype. J is TRBJ1-1 and V is TRBV12-3 or TRBV12-4, with D unresolved. This CDR3 is 14 amino acids long. The V end was cut by 2 bases, the J end by 4 bases, with 11 bases between. The CDR3, as DNA: TGTGCCAGCAGTTTAAGTAGCGCGGGCACTGAAGCTTTCTTT. This encodes CASSLSSAGTEAFF.

The V and J genes are TRBV14 and TRBJ1-1; possibly TRBD1 for D (5 bases). Germline V lookup: CDR1 SGHDN, CDR2 FVKESK. V was clipped by 4 bases and J by 2 bases, with 11 bases between them. The CDR3 has 14 amino acids. The CDR3: CASSRRTPNTEAFF. The DNA of the CDR3 is TGTGCCAGCAGCCGCCGGACACCAAACACTGAAGCTTTCTTT.

The V and J genes are TRBV20-1 and TRBJ2-1; 8 bases map to TRBD2. The length of the CDR3 is 14 residues. Germline loops: CDR1 DFQATT, CDR2 SNEGSKA (reference sequence). The V segment lost 2 bases and the J segment 7 bases; nucleotides outside the gene matches: 7. The chain's CDR3 is CSARPGLAWNEQFF. The CDR3 nucleotides are TGCAGTGCTAGACCTGGACTAGCCTGGAATGAGCAGTTCTTC.

V is TRBV6-2 or TRBV6-3 and J is TRBJ1-5; D ambiguous. The V gene's germline CDR1 is MNHEY and CDR2 SVGEGT. The CDR3 contains 14 residues. V was shortened by 6 bases and J by 0 bases, with 9 bases between the two germline ends. The CDR3 here is CASRSRDSNQPQHF. The CDR3 region has the DNA TGTGCCAGCAGGTCAAGAGATAGCAATCAGCCCCAGCATTTT.

In nucleotides, the CDR3 is TGTGCCAGCAGCGCCCTAGCGTATGTGGGGTATTTT. This gives the protein CASSALAYVGYF. V gene TRBV7-9 combines with J gene TRBJ2-3; D possibly corresponds to TRBD2 (6 bases). The germline V and J ends were trimmed by 5 bases and 14 bases, with 17 bases remaining between them. The CDR3 length is 12 residues. Germline values: CDR1 SEHNR, CDR2 FQNEAQ (reference sequence).

This clonotype showed up just a few times. V usage is TRBV14 and J usage is TRBJ1-3, with D uncertain. Trimming cost V 0 bases and J 5 bases, with 2 bases left between them. CDR1 is SGHDN, CDR2 FVKESK, per germline. The CDR3 extends over 12 amino acids. CDR3 residues: CASSQDRNTIYF. For the CDR3, the DNA is TGTGCCAGCAGCCAAGACAGAAACACCATATATTTT.

This clonotype has at least ten counts. V usage is TRBV7-9 and J usage is TRBJ1-2; D is undetermined. The CDR3 is 13 residues long. Germline CDR1 and CDR2: SEHNR and FQNEAQ (reference sequence). V was trimmed by 1 base and J by 2 bases, leaving 5 bases between them. The CDR3 DNA reads TGTGCCAGCAGCTTAGATGTGAACTATGGCTACACCTTC. This encodes CASSLDVNYGYTF. The complete variable domain, with remaining parts taken from reference TRBV7-9 and TRBJ1-2, reads DTGVSQNPRHKITKRGQNVTFRCDPISEHNRLYWYRQTLGQGPEFLTYFQNEAQLEKSRLLSDRFSAERPKGSFSTLEIQRTEQGDSAMYLCASSLDVNYGYTFGSGTRLTVV.

This clonotype was found a few times. Germline is not matched at one junction end, which may reflect a read error. The chain carries TRBV7-2 and TRBJ2-1, with TRBD2 identical over 10 bases. CDR3 length: 18 residues. Germline CDR1 is SGHTA and CDR2 is FQGNSA. The CDR3 spells CASSFQAGSGRAYNEQFF. The CDR3 bases are TGTGCCAGCAGCTTCCAAGCGGGGAGCGGGAGGGCCTATAATGAGCAGTTCTTC.

In this sample, this clonotype turned up a few times. The gene calls are TRBV25-1 and TRBJ1-2, with D hard to call. The germline CDR1 and CDR2 sequences are MGHDK and SYGVNS. There are 16 residues in the CDR3. V lost 3 bases and J 8 bases, leaving 22 bases between the germline ends. Here the CDR3 reads CASSDSAGLVSGGYTF. The CDR3 DNA reads as TGTGCCAGCAGTGATTCAGCAGGCTTGGTTTCTGGGGGCTACACCTTC.

The V gene is TRBV12-3 or TRBV12-4, the J gene TRBJ2-3; D is possibly TRBD1 (6 bases). The V end was cut by 7 bases, the J end by 8 bases, with 28 bases between. This CDR3 contains 17 residues. In DNA form, the CDR3 reads TGTGCCAGCAATTACCAGACAGGTGGAGTTGGAGGTGGTACGCAGTATTTT. It specifies CASNYQTGGVGGGTQYF.

This clonotype was found a few times. The V gene is TRBV29-1, the J gene TRBJ2-7, with TRBD1 matching over 9 bases. The CDR3 covers 14 residues. V shed 4 bases, J shed 8 bases, and the junction held 12 bases outside the gene matches. Germline CDR1 and CDR2: SQVTM and ANQGSEA. The CDR3 DNA follows: TGCAGCGTTGTTGTACAGGGGGCCCGAAAAAAGCAGTACTTC. Translation: CSVVVQGARKKQYF.

This clonotype was counted between two and nine times. The genes are TRBV20-1 and TRBJ1-1; D is uncertain. The length of the CDR3 is 16 residues. Germline values: CDR1 DFQATT, CDR2 SNEGSKA (reference sequence). Trimming cost V 5 bases and J 3 bases, with 22 bases left between them. CDR3 region: CSAPRRRGMSHTEAFF. In DNA form, the CDR3 reads TGCAGTGCTCCTCGCCGGAGAGGGATGTCGCACACTGAAGCTTTCTTT.

The table lists this clonotype with a few counts. This chain joins TRBV27 and TRBJ2-1, with TRBD2 identical over 7 bases. V trimming: 7 bases; J trimming: 3 bases; junction bases outside the gene matches: 12. CDR1 and CDR2 from the germline V gene are MNHEY and SMNVEV (reference sequence). This CDR3 comprises 16 residues. The CDR3 protein is CASKSGIWGGYNEQFF. The CDR3 DNA is TGTGCCAGCAAAAGCGGCATATGGGGGGGCTACAATGAGCAGTTCTTC.

The chain is built from TRBV20-1 and TRBJ1-6; a possible D gene is TRBD1 (5 bases). This CDR3 is built from 16 residues. The germline V gene encodes CDR1 DFQATT and CDR2 SNEGSKA (reference sequence). Trimming left V 0 bases short and J 0 bases short, with 9 bases between. The CDR3 loop is CSAREGVSSYNSPLHF. The CDR3 DNA follows: TGCAGTGCTAGAGAGGGGGTGAGCTCCTATAATTCACCCCTCCACTTT.

This clonotype was observed a handful of times. The V gene is TRBV20-1, the J gene TRBJ2-7; the D is unclear. V lost 0 bases, J lost 3 bases, and 9 bases lay in between. The germline V gene encodes CDR1 DFQATT and CDR2 SNEGSKA (reference sequence). This CDR3 region has 13 residues. The CDR3 DNA sequence: TGCAGTGCTAGAGATTCGCGAGTCTACGAGCAGTACTTC. It is translated as CSARDSRVYEQYF.

This clonotype showed up just a few times. The chain is built from TRBV21-1 and TRBJ2-5. TRBV21-1 is deemed a pseudogene. This CDR3 region has 13 residues. The CDR3: CASSSSVEETQYF. The CDR3, as DNA: TGTGCCAGCAGCAGTTCCGTAGAAGAGACCCAGTACTTC.

The chain joins TRBV14 to TRBJ2-3; 15 bases align to TRBD2. This CDR3 is built from 15 residues. The J segment lost 10 bases and the V segment lost 4 bases, leaving 6 bases of the junction unmatched. Per germline, CDR1 SGHDN and CDR2 FVKESK. The CDR3 DNA follows: TGTGCCAGCAGCCCCTGGACTAGCGGGGGGGATCCGCAGTATTTT. It encodes CASSPWTSGGDPQYF.